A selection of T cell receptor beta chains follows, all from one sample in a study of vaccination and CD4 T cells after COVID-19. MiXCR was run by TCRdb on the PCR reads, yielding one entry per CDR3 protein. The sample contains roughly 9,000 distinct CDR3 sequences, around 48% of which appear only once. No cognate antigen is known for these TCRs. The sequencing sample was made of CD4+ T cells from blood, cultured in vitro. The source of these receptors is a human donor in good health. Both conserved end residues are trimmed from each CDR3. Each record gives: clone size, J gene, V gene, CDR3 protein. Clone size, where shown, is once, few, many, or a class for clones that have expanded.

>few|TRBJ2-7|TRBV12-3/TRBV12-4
ASREAGRSSYEQY
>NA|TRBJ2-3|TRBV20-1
SASGSAWEDTDTQY
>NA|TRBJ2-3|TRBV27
ASRYLSEDTQY
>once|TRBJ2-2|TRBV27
ASSLAGELF
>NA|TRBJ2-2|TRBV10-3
AISETVPGELF
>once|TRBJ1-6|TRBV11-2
ASSSIPGPNGELH
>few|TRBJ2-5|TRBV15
ATSRLQAGPQETQY
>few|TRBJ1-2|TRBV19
ASIDRWGGYT
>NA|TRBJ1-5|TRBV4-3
ASSQDSPRSNQPQH
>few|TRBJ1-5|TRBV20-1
SARPSRGSNQPQH
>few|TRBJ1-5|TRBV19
ASSIWGRGSGNQPQH
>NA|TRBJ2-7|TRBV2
ASSAAGPYEQY
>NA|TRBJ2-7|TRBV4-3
ASSQTGTGVNEQY
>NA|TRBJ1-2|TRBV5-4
ASSLEFWGNGYT
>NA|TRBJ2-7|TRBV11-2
ASSPKLAYEQY
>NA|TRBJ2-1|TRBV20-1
SAINSGRAGLYNEQF
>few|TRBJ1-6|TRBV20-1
SAGDQTTPLH
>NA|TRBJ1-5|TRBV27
ASREGTQPQH
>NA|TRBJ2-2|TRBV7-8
ASVKRELNTGELF
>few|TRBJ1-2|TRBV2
ASSARTANYGYT
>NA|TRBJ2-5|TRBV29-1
SVGQGLLETQY
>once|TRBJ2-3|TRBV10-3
ATAESGGADTQY
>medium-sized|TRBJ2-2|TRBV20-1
SARLARGGLGTGELF
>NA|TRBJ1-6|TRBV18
ASSPPMGQGSSPLH
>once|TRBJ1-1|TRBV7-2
ASSLKRGGETEAF
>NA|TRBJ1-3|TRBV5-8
ASRQGNTIY
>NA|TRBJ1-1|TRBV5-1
ASSLPPSRQGEAF
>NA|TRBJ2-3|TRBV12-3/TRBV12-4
ASGLAGTTDTQY
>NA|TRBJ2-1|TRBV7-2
ASSLGGGNNEQF
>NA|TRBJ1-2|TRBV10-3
AIRIGVTGARGGYGYT
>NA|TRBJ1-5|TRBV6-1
ASSEGQGGAQH
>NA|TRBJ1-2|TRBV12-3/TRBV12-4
ASSTRQGYRYGYT
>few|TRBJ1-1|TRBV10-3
AISESPGAGTEAF
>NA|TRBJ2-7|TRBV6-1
ASSAPGGLPPEQY
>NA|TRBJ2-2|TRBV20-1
SAQRAGTSGTEELF
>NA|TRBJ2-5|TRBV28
ASRGPGGMETQY
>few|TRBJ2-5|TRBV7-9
ASSLVGSETQY
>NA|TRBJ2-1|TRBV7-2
ASSLLGGRENEQF
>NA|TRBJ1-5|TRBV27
ASSTRQNNQPQH
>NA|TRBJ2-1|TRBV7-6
ASSLVQRGVNEQF
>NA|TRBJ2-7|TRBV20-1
SADLLAGGGEQY
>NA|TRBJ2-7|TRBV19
ASIGGDSTYEQY
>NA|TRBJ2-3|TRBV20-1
SAVGRTDTQY
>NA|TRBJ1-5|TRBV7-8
ASSPRTNSRDQPQH
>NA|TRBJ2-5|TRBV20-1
SAGASWDQETQY
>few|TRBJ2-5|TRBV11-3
ASSLGLAGGDQETQY
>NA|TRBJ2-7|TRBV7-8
ASSLGVLVYEQY
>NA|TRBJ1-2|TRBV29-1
SATDSNYGYT
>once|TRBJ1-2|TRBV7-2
ASSLAPQGAYGYT
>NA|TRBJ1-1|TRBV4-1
ASSQVAPQALNTEAF
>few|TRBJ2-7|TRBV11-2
ASSSPRVSSYEQY